This TCR beta chain was retrieved from a study of beta chain features in type 1 diabetes. In the study overall: Across all samples, fewer than 140 million sorted cells were examined.

The authors reverse transcribed all of the isolated RNA, so sequencing captured expressed TCRB transcripts. Generated by immunoSEQ multiplex PCR, the TCRdb table keeps only in-frame clones and is missing some. This table holds 40,000 to 45,000 clones, approximately 50% found once. This clonotype originated in a woman aged 18-30 years in good health. The sample consisted of central memory CD4+ T cells from blood.

CDR3 residues: CASSSRGGTQYF. In DNA, the CDR3 is TGTGCCAGCAGCTCCCGGGGGGGTACCCAGTACTTC. The chain has TRBV5-6 and TRBJ2-5; 8 bases match TRBD2. After removal of 3 bases from V and 8 bases from J, the junction contained 3 bases not matched to a gene. The germline V gene has CDR1 SGHDT and CDR2 YYEEEE. The CDR3 is 12 residues long.